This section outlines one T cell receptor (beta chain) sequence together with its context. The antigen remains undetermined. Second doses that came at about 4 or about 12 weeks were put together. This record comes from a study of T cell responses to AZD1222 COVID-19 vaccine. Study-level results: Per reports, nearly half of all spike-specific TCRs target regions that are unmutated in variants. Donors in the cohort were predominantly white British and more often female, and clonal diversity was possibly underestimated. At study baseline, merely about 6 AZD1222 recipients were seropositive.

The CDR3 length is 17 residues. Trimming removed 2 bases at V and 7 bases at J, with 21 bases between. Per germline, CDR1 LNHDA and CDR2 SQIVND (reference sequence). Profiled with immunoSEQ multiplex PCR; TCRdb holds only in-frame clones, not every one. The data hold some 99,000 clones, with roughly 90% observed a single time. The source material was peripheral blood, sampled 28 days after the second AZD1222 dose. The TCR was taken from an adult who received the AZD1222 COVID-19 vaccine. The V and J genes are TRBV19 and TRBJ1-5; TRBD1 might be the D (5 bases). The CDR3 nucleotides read TGTGCCAGTAGTATACCGGGAGGGGCCCTAAATTGGCAGCCCCAGCATTTT. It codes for CASSIPGGALNWQPQHF.